These 24 T cell receptor beta chains originate from one sample sequenced in a study of identical twins. In TCRdb, the 5' RACE reads were re-called with MiXCR into one record per CDR3 protein. The sample lists fewer than 900,000 distinct CDR3 sequences; 18% were seen once. These data also formed part of another study, on T cells expressing NK-cell markers.

The material sequenced was PBMCs. Every receptor here comes from a woman aged 18-29 years in good health.

This clonotype was seen only a few times. V usage is TRBV20-1 and J usage is TRBJ1-2, with 8 bases aligning to TRBD1. Trimming took 5 bases from V and 5 from J; bases not matched to a gene: 10. Germline V lookup: CDR1 DFQATT, CDR2 SNEGSKA (reference sequence). This CDR3 contains 14 residues. CDR3 sequence (DNA): TGCAGTGCTTCCGGACAGGGACTGTATTATGGCTACACCTTC. Protein: CSASGQGLYYGYTF.

This clonotype was observed a handful of times. The chain has TRBV25-1 and TRBJ2-1; 16 bases agree with TRBD2. CDR3 length: 16 residues. The V gene's germline CDR1 is MGHDK and CDR2 SYGVNS. J lost 13 bases, V lost 2 bases, and 8 bases had no gene match. As DNA, the CDR3 is TGTGCCAGCAGTGAACTAGGGACTAGCGGGAGGGCGACCCAGTTCTTC. It encodes CASSELGTSGRATQFF.

J is TRBJ2-7 and V is TRBV29-1; D is unresolved. The CDR3 consists of 11 residues. The V gene lost 6 bases and the J gene lost 0 bases, with 6 bases spanning the gap. Germline V gene sequence: CDR1 SQVTM, CDR2 ANQGSEA. DNA for the CDR3: TGCAGCGTCAGATTCTCCTACGAGCAGTACTTC. Protein: CSVRFSYEQYF.

This clonotype was detected only a few times. The chain employs TRBV12-3 or TRBV12-4 and TRBJ2-5; no reliable D call. The V end lost 0 bases, the J end lost 1 base, and 6 bases lay between the germline ends. The CDR3 runs to 14 residues. DNA of the CDR3: TGTGCCAGCAGTTTAGCAGGGCCCCAAGAGACCCAGTACTTC. This sequence encodes CASSLAGPQETQYF.

J is TRBJ2-3 and V is TRBV5-1; 12 nucleotides align to TRBD2. The CDR3 runs to 16 residues. Germline V gene data show CDR1 as SGHRS and CDR2 as YFSETQ. With V trimmed by 0 bases and J by 5 bases, 4 bases remained unmatched. The CDR3 is CASSLGTSGGRDTQYF. CDR3 DNA: TGCGCCAGCAGCTTGGGTACTAGCGGGGGGCGAGATACGCAGTATTTT.

CDR3 coding DNA: TGTGCCAGCAGACATCCCGGGACAGGGTATTCACCCCTCCACTTT. Translated: CASRHPGTGYSPLHF. The V and J genes are TRBV11-2 and TRBJ1-6, with 9 bases that match TRBD1. With V trimmed by 6 bases and J by 8 bases, 8 bases remained unmatched. Germline lookup yields CDR1 SGHAT and CDR2 FQNNGV. The CDR3 contains 15 residues.

The J gene is TRBJ1-1, the V gene TRBV7-8; D is possibly TRBD1 (6 bases). CDR3 length: 13 amino acids. The germline V gene encodes CDR1 SGHVS and CDR2 FQNEAQ. With 9 bases removed from V and 2 bases from J, the gap between germline ends came to 13 bases. The CDR3 sequence: CASLDRINTEAFF. In DNA, the CDR3 is TGTGCCAGTTTGGACAGAATAAACACTGAAGCTTTCTTT. Looking up the rest from reference TRBV7-8 and TRBJ1-1 gives the full variable domain: GAGVSQSPRYKVAKRGQDVALRCDPISGHVSLFWYQQALGQGPEFLTYFQNEAQLDKSGLPSDRFFAERPEGSVSTLKIQRTQQEDSAVYLCASLDRINTEAFFGQGTRLTVV.

This clonotype was observed a few times. The rearrangement uses TRBV20-1 and TRBJ2-7; 9 bases are a match to TRBD1. The CDR3 contains 16 residues. CDR1 DFQATT and CDR2 SNEGSKA come from the germline V gene (reference sequence). J was trimmed by 1 base and V by 4 bases; bases with no gene match: 11. The CDR3 DNA reads TGCAGTGCTAATTTAGCCGCCGGGACAGGGTCCTACGAGCAGTACTTC. Encoded protein: CSANLAAGTGSYEQYF.

This clonotype came up many times. The V call is TRBV7-7, the J call TRBJ2-1; D might be TRBD1 or TRBD2, each matching 5 bases. The germline CDR1 and CDR2 sequences are SSHAT and FNYEAQ (reference sequence). This CDR3 comprises 13 residues. Trimming left V 5 bases short and J 6 bases short, with 11 bases between. The CDR3 DNA follows: TGTGCCAGCAGCCCCGGGACCGGCAATGAGCAGTTCTTC. Protein sequence: CASSPGTGNEQFF.

In this sample, this clonotype turned up many times. The V and J genes are TRBV7-9 and TRBJ2-1; perhaps TRBD2 as D (6 bases). Per germline, CDR1 SEHNR and CDR2 FQNEAQ (reference sequence). The germline V and J ends were trimmed by 4 bases and 3 bases, with 10 bases remaining between them. This CDR3 is built from 14 residues. This CDR3 reads CASSSWGDYNEQFF. The CDR3 nucleotides read TGTGCCAGCAGCTCTTGGGGGGACTACAATGAGCAGTTCTTC.

The rearrangement uses TRBV5-1 and TRBJ2-5, with TRBD1 identical over 9 bases. The CDR3 loop spans 14 amino acids. Germline V gene lookup returns CDR1 SGHRS and CDR2 YFSETQ. Trimming removed 5 bases from V and 7 bases from J; junction bases left unmatched: 9. The CDR3 protein is CASRPQGAEGTQYF. DNA of the CDR3: TGCGCCAGCAGGCCACAGGGGGCCGAGGGGACCCAGTACTTC.

The table lists this clonotype with a few counts. The chain's CDR3 is CASSLAATPTGELFF. The DNA for the CDR3 is TGCGCCAGCAGCTTGGCGGCGACACCCACCGGGGAGCTGTTTTTT. The chain carries TRBV5-1 and TRBJ2-2; D is unresolved. This CDR3 comprises 15 residues. Between the trimmed V and J ends, which lost 0 bases and 4 bases, there was a span of 10 bases. Germline V gene lookup returns CDR1 SGHRS and CDR2 YFSETQ.

V and J are TRBV30 and TRBJ2-1; 8 bases align to TRBD1. This CDR3 is built from 14 residues. V was clipped by 4 bases and J by 7 bases; unmatched bases: 9. CDR1 and CDR2 from the germline V gene are GTSNPN and SVGIG (reference sequence). DNA of the CDR3: TGTGCCTGGATTTACAGGGGGATGATGAATGAGCAGTTCTTC. Its translation is CAWIYRGMMNEQFF.

Concerning this clonotype itself: At one of its ends the junction is not consistent with the germline gene, which may arise from a read error. The V call is TRBV29-1, the J call TRBJ2-1; D might be TRBD1 (6 bases). The CDR3 covers 13 residues. Germline CDR1 SQVTM, CDR2 ANQGSEA. CDR3 DNA: TGCAGCGTTCGTGGGACACTCTACAATGAGCGGTTCTTC. Amino acids: CSVRGTLYNERFF.

The chain links TRBV19 to TRBJ2-2, with D tentatively TRBD1 (6 bases). Germline-derived CDR1 and CDR2 are LNHDA and SQIVND (reference sequence). CDR3 size: 15 residues. Trimming took 5 bases from V and 8 from J, leaving 18 bases between them. The chain's CDR3 is CASSEQGTMAGELFF. CDR3 DNA sequence: TGTGCCAGTAGTGAACAGGGAACCATGGCGGGGGAGCTGTTTTTT.

This clonotype was recorded a few times. The rearrangement uses TRBV12-3 or TRBV12-4 and TRBJ1-3; D may be TRBD1 (5 bases). This CDR3 has 16 residues. V dropped 3 bases and J dropped 0 bases, with 12 bases sitting between them. CDR3 amino acids: CASSLAQVYSGNTIYF. As DNA, the CDR3 is TGTGCCAGCAGTTTGGCACAGGTATACTCTGGAAACACCATATATTTT.

In this sample, this clonotype turned up a few times. The chain is built from TRBV3-1 and TRBJ1-6; D is unclear. Looked up from germline, CDR1 is LGHDT and CDR2 is YNNKEL (reference sequence). The CDR3 extends over 15 amino acids. With 6 bases removed from V and 9 bases from J, the gap between germline ends came to 18 bases. CDR3 sequence (DNA): TGTGCCAGCAGGACTATGGGAGTAAAAGGTTCACCCCTCCACTTT. Protein: CASRTMGVKGSPLHF.

The chain joins TRBV5-1 to TRBJ1-1; no firm D call. Germline V gives CDR1 SGHRS, CDR2 YFSETQ. This CDR3 has 13 amino acids. V lost 10 bases to trimming and J lost 5 bases, with 18 bases between them. The DNA for the CDR3 is TGCGCCTCTAGGACCGAAGGGAGGACTGAAGCTTTCTTT. Amino acids: CASRTEGRTEAFF.

The chain couples TRBV29-1 to TRBJ2-3; D is unresolved. This CDR3 region has 12 residues. Germline loops: CDR1 SQVTM, CDR2 ANQGSEA. V lost 5 bases and J lost 2, with 8 bases in between. CDR3 protein: CSVLGTTDTQYF. CDR3 DNA: TGCAGCGTTTTGGGAACCACAGATACGCAGTATTTT.

This clonotype was observed a few times. The rearrangement uses TRBV29-1 and TRBJ2-5, with a weak D call TRBD1 (5 bases). V shed 7 bases and J shed 4 bases, with 19 bases lying between them. The CDR3 has 14 amino acids. Germline CDR1 and CDR2: SQVTM and ANQGSEA. This CDR3 reads CSASELRARETQYF. The CDR3 DNA is TGCAGCGCCTCTGAGCTCAGGGCCCGAGAGACCCAGTACTTC. The full variable domain, in which reference TRBV29-1 and TRBJ2-5 provide the parts outside the CDR3, is SAVISQKPSRDICQRGTSLTIQCQVDSQVTMMFWYRQQPGQSLTLIATANQGSEATYESGFVIDKFPISRPNLTFSTLTVSNMSPEDSSIYLCSASELRARETQYFGPGTRLLVL.

The V gene is TRBV20-1, the J gene TRBJ2-1; tentatively, D is TRBD1 (5 bases). CDR3 length: 16 amino acids. From germline, CDR1 is DFQATT and CDR2 SNEGSKA (reference sequence). V lost 5 bases and J lost 7, with 24 bases in between. In nucleotides, the CDR3 is TGCAGTGCTTACAACGGTATGGGGCAAGGGGTAAATGAGCAGTTCTTC. It encodes CSAYNGMGQGVNEQFF.

This clonotype was seen many times. This sequence joins TRBV12-3 or TRBV12-4 and TRBJ1-1; TRBD1 matches 7 bases. CDR3 size: 14 residues. Trimming cost V 10 bases and J 0 bases; bases outside gene matches: 8. CDR3: CATHPGQMNTEAFF. CDR3 in DNA: TGTGCCACCCATCCGGGACAGATGAACACTGAAGCTTTCTTT.

V gene TRBV6-5 combines with J gene TRBJ1-1, with unresolved D. Germline values: CDR1 MNHEY, CDR2 SVGAGI. The CDR3 has 14 residues. Trimming pared 1 base from V and 4 bases from J, leaving 10 bases between. DNA for the CDR3: TGTGCCAGCAGTTACTGGGATGAGGGCACTGAAGCTTTCTTT. Translating gives CASSYWDEGTEAFF.

The chain is built from TRBV29-1 and TRBJ1-2, with no clear D. The CDR3 has 14 residues. Germline CDR1 is SQVTM and CDR2 is ANQGSEA. V shed 2 bases and J shed 5 bases, with 15 bases lying between them. The CDR3 sequence: CSVEWLAAWYGYTF. Written as DNA, the CDR3 is TGCAGCGTTGAATGGCTTGCAGCATGGTATGGCTACACCTTC.